Each of the 8 T cell receptor beta chains below was sequenced from the same sample in a study of blood T cell repertoires in COVID-19. The method was immunoSEQ multiplex PCR; TCRdb's version includes in-frame clones alone and lacks a portion of them. The sample yields tens of thousands of clones, roughly 85% seen once. The sequencing input was peripheral blood. The source of these receptors is an elderly man with active COVID-19.

The rearrangement joins TRBV3-1 (or the pseudogene TRBV3-2) to TRBJ2-1; possible D gene TRBD1, 8 bases. The V and J ends lost 5 bases and 7 bases respectively, with 21 bases between them. The germline V gene has CDR1 LGHDT and CDR2 YNNKEL (reference sequence). CDR3 length: 16 residues. The CDR3 DNA sequence: TGTGCCAGCAGCGGGAACAGGGGGGGAATTAGGAATGAGCAGTTCTTC. Translating gives CASSGNRGGIRNEQFF.

The chain links TRBV3-1 (or the pseudogene TRBV3-2) to TRBJ1-3; D is possibly TRBD1 (6 bases). The CDR3 consists of 15 residues. The V end was cut by 3 bases, the J end by 2 bases, with 11 bases between. Germline lookup yields CDR1 LGHDT and CDR2 YNNKEL (reference sequence). The CDR3 nucleotides read TGTGCCAGCAGCCACGGACAGTTAGCTGGAAACACCATATATTTT. It translates to CASSHGQLAGNTIYF.

This rearrangement joins TRBV7-8 to TRBJ1-2; TRBD1 matches at 8 bases. CDR1 and CDR2 from the germline V gene are SGHVS and FQNEAQ. V lost 7 bases and J lost 5; bases outside the gene matches: 6. The CDR3 length is 13 residues. CDR3 region: CASTRGQGYGYTF. CDR3 coding DNA: TGTGCCAGCACCAGAGGACAGGGTTATGGCTACACCTTC.

This sequence joins TRBV7-8 and TRBJ2-5; 8 bases map to TRBD2. The V gene's germline CDR1 is SGHVS and CDR2 FQNEAQ. Germline trimming cut 5 bases from V and 5 bases from J; bases unmatched to any gene: 10. The length of the CDR3 is 15 residues. CDR3 in amino acids: CASSTTSGGGETQYF. In DNA form, the CDR3 reads TGTGCCAGCAGCACTACCAGCGGGGGTGGCGAGACCCAGTACTTC.

CDR3 protein: CATSRDKEGARYGYTF. The CDR3 nucleotides are TGTGCCACCAGCAGAGATAAGGAGGGGGCGCGATATGGCTACACCTTC. The genes are TRBV15 and TRBJ1-2; TRBD1 matches 7 bases. CDR3 length: 16 amino acids. Germline V lookup: CDR1 LNHNV, CDR2 YYDKDF (reference sequence). V was clipped by 0 bases and J by 5 bases; unmatched bases: 9.

This chain joins TRBV2 and TRBJ1-3; D is unclear. In germline, CDR1 is SNHLY, CDR2 FYNNEI. The CDR3 covers 12 residues. Trimming cost V 3 bases and J 4 bases, with 4 bases left between them. The CDR3 loop is CASSDGGNTIYF. The CDR3 region has the DNA TGTGCCAGCAGTGACGGGGGAAACACCATATATTTT.

The genes are TRBV7-8 and TRBJ1-4; TRBD1 matches 7 bases. This CDR3 has 13 amino acids. Germline CDR1 and CDR2: SGHVS and FQNEAQ. Germline trimming cut 5 bases from V and 12 bases from J; bases unmatched to any gene: 9. The CDR3 loop reads CASSPRQGGQLFF. Written as DNA, the CDR3 is TGTGCCAGCAGCCCACGGCAAGGGGGCCAACTGTTTTTT. Full variable domain (outside the CDR3, taken from reference TRBV7-8 and TRBJ1-4): GAGVSQSPRYKVAKRGQDVALRCDPISGHVSLFWYQQALGQGPEFLTYFQNEAQLDKSGLPSDRFFAERPEGSVSTLKIQRTQQEDSAVYLCASSPRQGGQLFFGSGTQLSVL.

V usage is TRBV2 and J usage is TRBJ2-7, with unresolved D. CDR3 length equals 11 residues. Trimming shortened V by 1 base and J by 6 bases, and 4 bases separated the two germline ends. Looked up from germline, CDR1 is SNHLY and CDR2 is FYNNEI. The CDR3 bases are TGTGCCAGCAGTGAAGTGGCCGAGCAGTACTTC. Translation: CASSEVAEQYF.